A selection of T cell receptor beta chains follows, all from one sample in a study of shared clonotypes between healthy human individuals. Libraries were prepared by immunoSEQ multiplex PCR; TCRdb keeps only in-frame clonotypes and omits some of them. The profile shows approximately 1,000,000 clones, 78% of them singletons. What was sequenced was memory CD4+ T cells from PBMCs. These receptors came from a man between 18 and 35 years old in good health. Some clones in this sample may be carry-over from other donors' samples. CDR3s include the opening cysteine and the closing phenylalanine or tryptophan. Fields, in order: J gene, clone size, V gene, D gene, CDR3 length, CDR3 protein, CDR3 DNA. A D gene is named only where the DNA matches it firmly. Clone size is given for some rows only: seen once, a few or many times, or a class if the clone is expanded.

>TRBJ2-1|-|TRBV28|-|11
CASSSRRITVF
TGTGCCAGCAGTTCACGAAGAATAACGGTCTTC
>TRBJ1-3|-|TRBV12-2|-|23
CASRLGRHFSGQGPFDSGNTIYF
TGTGCAAGTCGCTTAGGTCGGCATTTTTCTGGACAGGGTCCATTCGACTCTGGAAACACCATATATTTT
>TRBJ1-5|-|TRBV27|-|13
CASSFWGNQPQHF
TGTGCCAGCAGTTTCTGGGGTAATCAGCCCCAGCATTTT
>TRBJ2-7|-|TRBV7-8|-|16
CASSLVGRAGNYEQYF
TGTGCCAGCAGCTTGGTTGGAAGGGCAGGCAACTACGAGCAGTACTTC
>TRBJ2-7|-|TRBV1|-|14
CTSSHLGEPYEQYF
TGCACCAGCAGCCATTTGGGGGAACCATACGAGCAGTACTTC
>TRBJ1-1|-|TRBV14|-|13
CASSQLGGGTAFF
TGTGCCAGCAGCCAACTCGGGGGGGGCACAGCTTTCTTT
>TRBJ1-2|-|TRBV7-2|-|14
CASSPQGQNYGYTF
TGTGCCAGCAGCCCCCAGGGGCAAAACTATGGCTACACCTTC
>TRBJ2-7|-|TRBV5-1|-|14
CASSLERASYEQYF
TGCGCCAGCAGCTTGGAAAGGGCTTCCTACGAGCAGTACTTC
>TRBJ2-3|-|TRBV30|TRBD2|15
CAWTPLAGITDTQYF
TGTGCCTGGACCCCTCTAGCGGGGATCACAGATACGCAGTATTTT
>TRBJ2-2|-|TRBV5-1|TRBD1|15
CASSRDRGGSGELFF
TGCGCCAGCAGCCGGGACAGGGGAGGTTCCGGGGAGCTGTTTTTT
>TRBJ2-2|-|TRBV7-3|-|16
CASSPDGGPNTGELFF
TGTGCCAGCAGCCCAGACGGGGGCCCGAACACCGGGGAGCTGTTTTTT
>TRBJ1-3|-|TRBV18|TRBD1|15
CASSPPQGAGNTIYF
TGTGCCAGCTCACCCCCTCAGGGGGCTGGAAACACCATATATTTT
>TRBJ1-2|-|TRBV5-4|-|16
CASSSPGGGKGEGYTF
TGTGCCAGCAGCTCCCCCGGTGGGGGTAAGGGCGAAGGCTACACCTTC
>TRBJ1-3|-|TRBV28|-|14
CASSLWRGGNTIYF
TGTGCCAGCAGTTTATGGCGGGGAGGAAACACCATATATTTT
>TRBJ2-7|-|TRBV27|-|13
CASAEGPLYEQYF
TGTGCCAGCGCGGAGGGTCCCCTCTACGAGCAGTACTTC
>TRBJ1-1|-|TRBV15|-|13
CATSRLDRDEAFF
TGTGCCACCAGCAGATTGGACCGGGATGAAGCTTTCTTT
>TRBJ1-5|once|TRBV25-1|-|15
CASSESAGDNQPQHF
TGTGCCAGCAGTGAAAGTGCAGGGGACAATCAGCCCCAGCATTTT
>TRBJ1-4|-|TRBV2|-|14
CASSAGTAFEKLFF
TGTGCCAGCAGCGCCGGGACTGCTTTTGAAAAACTGTTTTTT
>TRBJ1-5|-|TRBV6-5|TRBD1|15
CASSISDRGFQPQHF
TGTGCCAGCAGTATTTCGGACAGGGGGTTTCAGCCCCAGCATTTT
>TRBJ1-1|-|TRBV28|-|16
CASSPLRGGSNTEAFF
TGTGCCAGCAGTCCCCTGAGGGGCGGTTCAAACACTGAAGCTTTCTTT
>TRBJ2-3|-|TRBV15|TRBD1|16
CATSRGDRASTDTQYF
TGTGCCACCAGCAGAGGGGACAGGGCTTCCACAGATACGCAGTATTTT
>TRBJ1-1|-|TRBV19|-|14
CASGLRSPGTEAFF
TGTGCCAGTGGCTTAAGGTCACCGGGCACTGAAGCTTTCTTT
>TRBJ2-1|-|TRBV9|-|15
CASSVGIGLSNEQFF
TGTGCCAGCAGCGTAGGGATAGGGCTGAGCAATGAGCAGTTCTTC
>TRBJ1-4|few|TRBV4-2|TRBD1|17
CASSPSGTGVGSDKLFF
TGTGCCAGCAGCCCTTCCGGGACAGGGGTGGGCTCGGATAAACTGTTTTTT
>TRBJ1-1|-|TRBV11-1|-|14
CASSLTVEHTEAFF
TGTGCCAGCAGCTTAACCGTGGAGCACACTGAAGCTTTCTTT
>TRBJ1-3|few|TRBV7-9|-|14
CASSLALAVNTIYF
TGTGCCAGCAGCTTAGCGCTGGCAGTAAACACCATATATTTT
>TRBJ2-5|-|TRBV2|-|13
CASSGGGMETQYF
TGTGCCAGCAGTGGAGGGGGGATGGAGACCCAGTACTTC
>TRBJ1-2|-|TRBV19|-|11
CASSMVDGYTF
TGTGCCAGTAGTATGGTAGATGGCTACACCTTC
>TRBJ2-1|-|TRBV11-2|-|15
CASSRETDSYNEQFF
TGTGCCAGCAGCCGCGAAACGGACTCCTACAATGAGCAGTTCTTC
>TRBJ2-5|-|TRBV5-1|-|13
CASSPGHRETQYF
TGCGCCAGCAGCCCGGGACATCGAGAGACCCAGTACTTC
>TRBJ2-3|-|TRBV11-3|-|14
CASSLGGSTDTQYF
TGTGCCAGCAGCCTGGGGGGTAGCACAGATACGCAGTATTTT
>TRBJ2-7|-|TRBV4-1|-|15
CASNQGPLARRGSSF
TGCGCCAGCAACCAAGGCCCTCTGGCTCGAAGGGGTAGCTCCTTC
>TRBJ2-7|once|TRBV27|-|15
CASSYIPSPGYEQYF
TGTGCCAGCAGCTACATACCAAGCCCCGGGTACGAGCAGTACTTC
>TRBJ2-5|-|TRBV29-1|-|12
CSVEGGAETQYF
TGCAGCGTTGAAGGGGGCGCAGAGACCCAGTACTTC
>TRBJ1-1|-|TRBV25-1|TRBD1|16
CASSETHRGPYTEAFF
TGTGCCAGCAGTGAAACCCACAGGGGTCCCTACACTGAAGCTTTCTTT
>TRBJ1-2|-|TRBV7-2|-|10
CASSGNGYTF
TGTGCCAGCAGCGGAAATGGCTACACCTTC
>TRBJ2-7|-|TRBV28|TRBD2|15
CASSWPGTSSYEQYF
TGTGCCAGCAGCTGGCCAGGGACTAGCTCCTACGAGCAGTACTTC
>TRBJ2-7|-|TRBV5-6|TRBD2|17
CASSLGSGSTWTYEQYF
TGTGCCAGCAGCTTAGGTAGCGGGAGTACTTGGACCTACGAGCAGTACTTC
>TRBJ2-5|-|TRBV4-2|TRBD1|16
CASSQDRDRVAETQYF
TGTGCCAGCAGCCAAGATCGCGACAGGGTGGCGGAGACCCAGTACTTC
>TRBJ1-2|-|TRBV11-2|TRBD1|15
CASSEGTVLRGGYTF
TGTGCCAGCAGCGAGGGGACAGTCCTCCGAGGTGGCTACACCTTC
>TRBJ2-1|-|TRBV19|-|18
CASSTTWLAPRQVNEQFF
TGTGCCAGTAGTACCACCTGGTTGGCCCCGCGACAGGTTAATGAGCAGTTCTTC
>TRBJ2-1|once|TRBV2|-|12
CASSERANEQFF
TGTGCCAGCAGTGAGAGGGCGAATGAGCAGTTCTTC
>TRBJ2-5|-|TRBV9|TRBD1|15
CASSVDPGGYETQYF
TGTGCCAGCAGCGTAGATCCAGGGGGCTATGAGACCCAGTACTTC
>TRBJ1-5|-|TRBV5-1|-|15
CASSEGSYSNQPQHF
TGCGCCAGCAGTGAGGGATCATATAGCAATCAGCCCCAGCATTTT
>TRBJ2-3|-|TRBV5-1|TRBD1|15
CASSSTGANTDTQYF
TGCGCCAGCAGCTCGACAGGGGCGAACACAGATACGCAGTATTTT
>TRBJ1-2|-|TRBV7-9|TRBD1|14
CASSFPGQLSGYTF
TGTGCCAGCAGCTTCCCGGGACAGCTAAGTGGCTACACCTTC
>TRBJ1-3|-|TRBV5-1|TRBD1|16
CASSYGQGNSGNTIYF
TGCGCCAGCAGCTACGGACAGGGGAACTCTGGAAACACCATATATTTT
>TRBJ2-7|-|TRBV28|-|11
CASGRSYEQYF
TGTGCCAGCGGGAGGTCCTACGAGCAGTACTTC
>TRBJ2-2|-|TRBV5-4|-|15
CASSYREHNTGELFF
TGTGCCAGCAGCTACCGGGAGCATAACACCGGGGAGCTGTTTTTT
>TRBJ2-7|-|TRBV18|TRBD2|15
CASSPGLARAYEQYF
TGTGCCAGCTCACCTGGACTAGCGAGGGCCTACGAGCAGTACTTC
>TRBJ1-5|few|TRBV7-9|-|13
CASSLSQFQPQHF
TGTGCCAGCAGCTTGTCACAGTTTCAGCCCCAGCATTTT
>TRBJ1-1|-|TRBV2|-|12
CASSGVYTEAFF
TGTGCCAGCAGCGGGGTGTACACTGAAGCTTTCTTT
>TRBJ1-1|once|TRBV11-3|-|13
CASSLGLEAEAFF
TGTGCCAGCAGCTTAGGTCTGGAGGCTGAAGCTTTCTTT
>TRBJ2-2|-|TRBV4-1|-|18
CASESEGPPRGVDGELFF
TGCGCCAGCGAATCCGAGGGACCCCCTCGGGGTGTGGACGGGGAGCTGTTTTTT
>TRBJ1-6|few|TRBV4-1|-|16
CASRDQGIASNSPLHF
TGCGCCAGCAGGGATCAGGGGATTGCTTCGAATTCACCCCTCCACTTT
>TRBJ2-3|-|TRBV5-6|TRBD2|14
CASSRRGSTDTQYF
TGTGCCAGCAGCCGGCGGGGGAGCACAGATACGCAGTATTTT
>TRBJ2-1|once|TRBV12-2|-|19
CASRLLSGHGSSSYNEQFF
TGTGCAAGTCGCCTCCTGTCGGGACACGGTTCAAGCTCCTACAATGAGCAGTTCTTC
>TRBJ2-1|-|TRBV5-4|TRBD1|16
CASSQYRTGGLNEQFF
TGCGCCAGCAGCCAATATAGGACAGGGGGCCTCAATGAGCAGTTCTTC
>TRBJ1-1|-|TRBV5-1|-|13
CASSFGLSTEAFF
TGCGCCAGCAGCTTTGGCCTTTCCACTGAAGCTTTCTTT